The sequence of this TCR beta chain was determined in a study of cytomegalovirus exposure and HLA in healthy donors. It was with 60 Vbeta and 13 Jbeta primers that the PCR ran. Assay: immunoSEQ multiplex PCR; the TCRdb copy retains only in-frame clones and omits some. In the table there are about 140,000 clones, 80% of which are singletons. Sequencing input: PBMCs. The clonotype was recovered from a man in his forties in good health and CMV-seronegative.

CDR3 coding DNA: TGTGCCAGCAGCTTGGAGGGTGGGCTAGCGTACCAAGAGACCCAGTACTTC. Protein product: CASSLEGGLAYQETQYF. V usage is TRBV5-5 and J usage is TRBJ2-5; perhaps TRBD2 as D (6 bases). CDR1 SGHKS and CDR2 YYEKEE come from the germline V gene (reference sequence). Trimming stripped 0 bases from V and 0 bases from J, with 15 bases between. CDR3 size: 17 residues.